Sequencing of this TCR beta chain was carried out in a study of blood T cell repertoires in COVID-19. V lost 2 bases, J lost 0 bases, and 0 bases stayed unmatched. The CDR3 loop spans 16 amino acids. From germline, CDR1 is LGHDT and CDR2 YNNKEL (reference sequence). The method was immunoSEQ multiplex PCR; TCRdb's version includes in-frame clones alone and lacks a portion of them. This table has fewer than 70,000 clones, about three quarters appearing once. This clone was observed once. The sequenced material came from peripheral blood. The sequence was obtained from a man aged 25 to 40 with COVID-19, enrolled during active disease. The chain links TRBV3-1 (or the pseudogene TRBV3-2) to TRBJ2-6; 8 bases match TRBD2. Written as DNA, the CDR3 is TGTGCCAGCAGCCAACTAGCGGGCTCTGGGGCCAACGTCCTGACTTTC. Encoded protein: CASSQLAGSGANVLTF.